Listed here are 9 T cell receptor beta chains from one sample, sequenced in a study of Ad26.COV2.S vaccination and SARS-CoV-2 variants. Data came from immunoSEQ multiplex PCR; TCRdb stores just in-frame clones and leaves some out. The sample carries 330,000 or so clones, roughly 90% recorded once. Described treatment: some 19 received Ad26.COV2.S at low or high dose, single or two shots; about 5 received placebo; per-sample allocation not given. Specimen acquisition occurred on day 63 following the initial vaccine or placebo injection. The material sequenced was peripheral blood, taken in a trial of Ad26.COV2.S vaccine versus placebo. The receptors were sampled from a person between 18 and 65 years old who received the Ad26.COV2.S COVID-19 vaccine or a placebo.

The chain carries TRBV11-3 and TRBJ2-1; the match to TRBD1 covers 8 bases. After removal of 2 bases from V and 2 bases from J, the junction contained 11 bases not matched to a gene. This CDR3 region has 18 residues. CDR1 and CDR2 (germline): SGHNT, YENEEA. CDR3: CASSLSNRGEYPYNEQFF. For the CDR3, the DNA is TGTGCCAGCAGCTTATCAAACAGGGGGGAATACCCCTACAATGAGCAGTTCTTC.

This chain connects TRBV28 to TRBJ2-1; 9 bases line up with TRBD2. Germline lookup yields CDR1 MDHEN and CDR2 SYDVKM. The CDR3 sequence is 15 residues long. Unmatched junction bases numbered 7, after V lost 10 bases and J lost 0 bases. The CDR3 loop reads CATTLAGSSYNEQFF. The CDR3 DNA follows: TGTGCCACCACCCTAGCGGGGAGCTCCTACAATGAGCAGTTCTTC.

The chain has TRBV2 and TRBJ2-7; 10 bases agree with TRBD2. Germline-derived CDR1 and CDR2 are SNHLY and FYNNEI. The CDR3 covers 17 residues. Trimming cost V 7 bases and J 2 bases; bases outside gene matches: 14. The CDR3 here is CASTRPLGLAEAYEQYV. CDR3 in DNA: TGTGCCAGCACCCGACCCCTCGGACTAGCGGAGGCCTACGAGCAGTACGTC.

The chain combines TRBV9 with TRBJ2-2; D might be TRBD1 (6 bases). Trimming removed 7 bases from V and 1 base from J, with 17 bases in between. The CDR3 extends over 16 amino acids. Germline CDR1 reads SGDLS; CDR2 reads YYNGEE. The CDR3 DNA is TGTGCCAGCGGGGGAACAGGGTGGCAGAACACCGGGGAGCTGTTTTTT. Amino acid sequence: CASGGTGWQNTGELFF. The full variable domain, rest sourced from reference TRBV9 and TRBJ2-2, is DSGVTQTPKHLITATGQRVTLRCSPRSGDLSVYWYQQSLDQGLQFLIQYYNGEERAKGNILERFSAQQFPDLHSELNLSSLELGDSALYFCASGGTGWQNTGELFFGEGSRLTVL.

The chain recombines TRBV5-5 with TRBJ2-1; 7 bases fit TRBD1. V shed 3 bases, J shed 0 bases, and the junction held 9 bases outside the gene matches. The CDR3 runs 17 residues. Germline CDR1 and CDR2: SGHKS and YYEKEE (reference sequence). Here the CDR3 DNA reads TGTGCCAGCAGCTCTTACAGGGGAATAGGCTCCTACAATGAGCAGTTCTTC. Protein: CASSSYRGIGSYNEQFF. Looking up the rest from reference TRBV5-5 and TRBJ2-1 gives the full variable domain: DAGVTQSPTHLIKTRGQQVTLRCSPISGHKSVSWYQQVLGQGPQFIFQYYEKEERGRGNFPDRFSARQFPNYSSELNVNALLLGDSALYLCASSSYRGIGSYNEQFFGPGTRLTVL.

The chain couples TRBV7-9 to TRBJ2-5; D is perhaps TRBD1 or TRBD2 (5 bases each). Germline lookup yields CDR1 SEHNR and CDR2 FQNEAQ (reference sequence). CDR3 length: 19 residues. Trimming took off 4 bases at V and 7 bases at J, with 31 bases between the two ends. The CDR3 region has the DNA TGTGCCAGCAGCTGGGCTGGTGGGGGTTCGCCGGTTTGGTTTACGACCCAGTACTTC. Translation gives CASSWAGGGSPVWFTTQYF. The full variable domain, rest sourced from reference TRBV7-9 and TRBJ2-5, is DTGVSQNPRHKITKRGQNVTFRCDPISEHNRLYWYRQTLGQGPEFLTYFQNEAQLEKSRLLSDRFSAERPKGSFSTLEIQRTEQGDSAMYLCASSWAGGGSPVWFTTQYFGPGTRLLVL.

This clone came up a few times. V usage is TRBV6-5 and J usage is TRBJ1-1; D is ambiguous. Germline lookup yields CDR1 MNHEY and CDR2 SVGAGI. V was pared by 8 bases and J by 2 bases, with 6 bases between. CDR3 length: 11 residues. CDR3 protein: CASFYNTEAFF. The CDR3 nucleotides are TGTGCCAGCTTTTATAACACTGAAGCTTTCTTT.

The V call is TRBV4-2, the J call TRBJ1-1; TRBD1 matches 7 bases. The CDR3 sequence is 18 residues long. From germline, CDR1 is LGHNA and CDR2 YNFKEQ. The trim removed 0 bases at V and 1 base at J, leaving 11 bases unmatched. The CDR3 DNA sequence: TGTGCCAGCAGCCAAGATGTGGGGAGGGGGCCTACGAACACTGAAGCTTTCTTT. Amino acid sequence: CASSQDVGRGPTNTEAFF.

This chain joins TRBV7-9 and TRBJ2-2, with a weak D call TRBD2 (7 bases). This CDR3 contains 16 residues. CDR1 and CDR2 from the germline V gene are SEHNR and FQNEAQ (reference sequence). The V end was cut by 1 base, the J end by 9 bases, with 18 bases between. In DNA form, the CDR3 reads TGTGCCAGCAGCTTAGTTTCGGACCCGGGGGGCCGGGAGCTGTTTTTT. It codes for CASSLVSDPGGRELFF.